One sample yielded the 20 T cell receptor beta chains listed below, sequenced in a study of T cells in Graves' hyperthyroidism and ophthalmopathy (dated 2019 in TCRdb). Library construction relied on multiplex PCR. TCRdb records Illumina HiSeq 2000 as the sequencer. The TCR beta CDR3 regions were amplified from RNA transcripts. The first round of RT-PCR for the TCR CDR3 was performed with the HTBI primer set and the Qiagen OneStep RT-PCR kit. TCRdb reworked the public reads: Q25 trimming with fastp, MiXCR clone assembly, productive beta chains retained. Each record represents a unique CDR3 protein, reported with the most common genes and DNA among its rows. Recorded for this sample are fewer than 450,000 distinct CDR3 sequences; 15% to 20% of them occurred a single time. Around 35% of the sample is taken by the ten largest. Sequenced sample: blood. Every receptor here comes from a woman in her twenties or thirties with Graves' hyperthyroidism that later progressed to Graves' ophthalmopathy.

V gene TRBV4-1 combines with J gene TRBJ2-5; the match to TRBD2 covers 10 bases. The J segment lost 5 bases and the V segment lost 1 base, leaving 13 bases of the junction unmatched. This CDR3 is built from 18 residues. Germline CDR1 MGHRA, CDR2 YSYEKL. The CDR3 protein is CASSQVPLSLAGYETQYF. CDR3 coding DNA: TGCGCCAGCAGCCAAGTTCCCCTCTCACTAGCGGGGTACGAGACCCAGTACTTC.

This clonotype occurred many times. The V call is TRBV20-1, the J call TRBJ1-1, with D perhaps TRBD1 (6 bases). This CDR3 has 15 amino acids. CDR1 and CDR2 (germline): DFQATT, SNEGSKA (reference sequence). V was clipped by 6 bases and J by 0 bases, with 17 bases between them. The CDR3 region has the DNA TGCAGTGCACCCCGCTGGGACATACTGAACACTGAAGCTTTCTTT. It encodes CSAPRWDILNTEAFF.

This clonotype showed up just a few times. The rearrangement joins TRBV10-3 to TRBJ2-2; 9 bases align to TRBD2. The CDR3 has 18 amino acids. The ends lost 0 bases at V and 6 bases at J; junction bases unmatched: 11. The germline CDR1 and CDR2 sequences are ENHRY and SYGVKD. CDR3 nucleotide sequence: TGTGCCATCAGTGAGTCGGATAGCGGGAGCATGATGGCCGGGGAGCTGTTTTTT. This codes for CAISESDSGSMMAGELFF.

This clonotype was detected a few times. V and J are TRBV4-1 and TRBJ2-1; D ambiguous. CDR1 MGHRA and CDR2 YSYEKL come from the germline V gene. Trimming left V 2 bases short and J 3 bases short, with 8 bases between. This CDR3 has 14 amino acids. The DNA of the CDR3 is TGCGCCAGCAGCCAAATAAGTAACTACAATGAGCAGTTCTTC. Its translation is CASSQISNYNEQFF.

This clonotype has a count of ten or more. The rearrangement uses TRBV30 and TRBJ1-4; D uncertain. V was pared by 0 bases and J by 6 bases, with 8 bases between. Germline lookup yields CDR1 GTSNPN and CDR2 SVGIG (reference sequence). The CDR3 contains 13 residues. CDR3 residues: CAWSVFGHEKLFF. The CDR3 nucleotides are TGTGCCTGGAGTGTATTTGGACATGAAAAACTGTTTTTT.

This clonotype occurred a few times. This chain uses TRBV20-1 with TRBJ1-2, with a weak D call TRBD1 (5 bases). CDR1 is DFQATT, CDR2 SNEGSKA, per germline (reference sequence). The ends were cut back, 4 bases at V and 2 bases at J, with 14 bases in the middle. The CDR3 covers 14 residues. The CDR3 spells CSATRGAENYGYTF. CDR3 sequence (DNA): TGCAGTGCTACGAGGGGCGCGGAGAACTATGGCTACACCTTC.

This clonotype was detected many times. This chain joins TRBV5-1 and TRBJ2-1, with D tentatively TRBD1 (5 bases). Germline CDR1 is SGHRS and CDR2 is YFSETQ. Trimming stripped 0 bases from V and 8 bases from J, with 15 bases between. The CDR3 length is 15 residues. The CDR3 DNA sequence: TGCGCCAGCAGCTTGGTAGCTGCAGGGTGGGATGAGCAGTTCTTC. Protein product: CASSLVAAGWDEQFF.

This chain joins TRBV7-9 and TRBJ1-1; D is unclear. Trimming cost V 2 bases and J 4 bases, with 8 bases left between them. The germline V gene has CDR1 SEHNR and CDR2 FQNEAQ (reference sequence). The CDR3 spans 13 residues. CDR3 sequence (DNA): TGTGCCAGCAGCTTAACCGAGGCCACTGAAGCTTTCTTT. The encoded protein is CASSLTEATEAFF. The full variable domain, its missing parts supplied by reference TRBV7-9 and TRBJ1-1, is DTGVSQNPRHKITKRGQNVTFRCDPISEHNRLYWYRQTLGQGPEFLTYFQNEAQLEKSRLLSDRFSAERPKGSFSTLEIQRTEQGDSAMYLCASSLTEATEAFFGQGTRLTVV.

This clonotype occurred a few times. The rearrangement uses TRBV11-1 and TRBJ2-7; D ambiguous. The CDR3 extends over 14 amino acids. V lost 6 bases and J 0 bases, leaving 12 bases between the germline ends. The germline CDR1 and CDR2 sequences are SGHAT and FQDESV (reference sequence). CDR3 sequence: CASSSGWSSYEQYF. CDR3 nucleotides: TGTGCCAGCAGTTCCGGATGGAGCTCCTACGAGCAGTACTTC.

This clonotype was seen repeatedly, ten times or more. This sequence joins TRBV6-2 or TRBV6-3 and TRBJ1-6; 10 nucleotides agree with TRBD1. Unmatched junction bases numbered 4, after V lost 5 bases and J lost 9 bases. CDR1 and CDR2 from the germline V gene are MNHEY and SVGEGT. The CDR3 contains 14 residues. The CDR3 is CASSPGTGASPLHF. In nucleotides, the CDR3 is TGTGCCAGCAGTCCAGGGACAGGGGCTTCACCCCTCCACTTT.

This clonotype was recorded a few times. The chain employs TRBV20-1 and TRBJ2-3, with D perhaps TRBD2 (6 bases). The CDR3 totals 15 residues. CDR1 is DFQATT, CDR2 SNEGSKA, per germline (reference sequence). Trimming left V 3 bases short and J 0 bases short, with 13 bases between. CDR3 coding DNA: TGCAGTGCTAGCACCGCCGGGACTAGCACAGATACGCAGTATTTT. Translated: CSASTAGTSTDTQYF.

This clonotype appeared many times. The chain recombines TRBV6-1 with TRBJ1-3; a weak D match, TRBD1 (6 bases). The CDR3 is 15 residues long. Germline V gives CDR1 MNHNS, CDR2 SASEGT. The germline V and J ends were trimmed by 6 bases and 0 bases, with 12 bases remaining between them. CDR3 bases: TGTGCCAGCAGAACCGGACAGCACTCTGGAAACACCATATATTTT. Residues: CASRTGQHSGNTIYF.

This clonotype was detected ten times or more. The chain has TRBV12-3 or TRBV12-4 and TRBJ1-1; the D is unclear. This CDR3 is built from 12 residues. Trimming took 10 bases from V and 1 from J, leaving 10 bases between them. The DNA of the CDR3 is TGTGCCACCCGAATCAGGAACACTGAAGCTTTCTTT. Protein: CATRIRNTEAFF.

CDR3 sequence: CASSLLDRDTEAFF. As DNA, the CDR3 is TGTGCCAGCAGCTTGCTGGATCGGGACACTGAAGCTTTCTTT. V is TRBV11-2 and J is TRBJ1-1; D is ambiguous. V was pared by 3 bases and J by 3 bases, with 11 bases between. This CDR3 is built from 14 residues. The germline gives CDR1 SGHAT, CDR2 FQNNGV. The full variable domain, with the rest looked up from reference TRBV11-2 and TRBJ1-1, is EAGVAQSPRYKIIEKRQSVAFWCNPISGHATLYWYQQILGQGPKLLIQFQNNGVVDDSQLPKDRFSAERLKGVDSTLKIQPAKLEDSAVYLCASSLLDRDTEAFFGQGTRLTVV.

This clonotype showed up many times. CDR3 loop: CASSLWAARPGDTQYF. The CDR3 region has the DNA TGTGCCAGCAGCTTATGGGCCGCCAGGCCCGGGGATACGCAGTATTTT. The J gene is TRBJ2-3, the V gene TRBV7-2; D unclear. V lost 2 bases to trimming and J lost 6 bases, with 18 bases between them. The germline V gene encodes CDR1 SGHTA and CDR2 FQGNSA. The CDR3 consists of 16 residues. The full variable domain, in which reference TRBV7-2 and TRBJ2-3 provide the parts outside the CDR3, is GAGVSQSPSNKVTEKGKDVELRCDPISGHTALYWYRQSLGQGLEFLIYFQGNSAPDKSGLPSDRFSAERTGGSVSTLTIQRTQQEDSAVYLCASSLWAARPGDTQYFGPGTRLTVL.

In this sample, this clonotype turned up many times. The chain joins TRBV5-8 to TRBJ2-5, with a tentative D call TRBD1 (5 bases). The CDR3 loop spans 17 amino acids. From germline, CDR1 is SGHTS and CDR2 YDEGEE. V was shortened by 3 bases and J by 0 bases, with 18 bases between the two germline ends. This CDR3 reads CASSSRVGARYQETQYF. DNA of the CDR3: TGTGCCAGCAGCTCTCGGGTAGGGGCCCGGTACCAAGAGACCCAGTACTTC.

In its sample, this clonotype was seen many times. V is TRBV27 and J is TRBJ1-2; 7 bases map to TRBD1. The J segment lost 0 bases and the V segment lost 5 bases, leaving 15 bases of the junction unmatched. The germline V gene has CDR1 MNHEY and CDR2 SMNVEV (reference sequence). The CDR3 consists of 18 residues. DNA of the CDR3: TGTGCCAGCAGTGCCGCCGAGACAACAGGGGATCCTAACTATGGCTACACCTTC. This gives the protein CASSAAETTGDPNYGYTF.

This clonotype showed up just a few times. The chain combines TRBV5-1 with TRBJ2-3, with 10 bases matching TRBD2. Germline lookup yields CDR1 SGHRS and CDR2 YFSETQ. The CDR3 has 16 amino acids. The ends lost 4 bases at V and 5 bases at J; junction bases unmatched: 10. Written as DNA, the CDR3 is TGCGCCAGCAGCCCGCGTCTAGCGGGAGAGGGAGATACGCAGTATTTT. Residues: CASSPRLAGEGDTQYF.

The chain employs TRBV4-1 and TRBJ1-4, with unresolved D. Germline assignment: CDR1 MGHRA and CDR2 YSYEKL. The CDR3 covers 16 residues. Trimming stripped 1 base from V and 0 bases from J, with 9 bases between. The CDR3 coding sequence is TGCGCCAGCAGCCAAGGCTATTATGCAACTAATGAAAAACTGTTTTTT. Translation gives CASSQGYYATNEKLFF.

Remarks on this clonotype: This may stem from a read error, because a much larger clone lies one nucleotide away. This chain joins TRBV20-1 and TRBJ2-1; D is uncertain. V was shortened by 6 bases and J by 9 bases, with 9 bases between the two germline ends. CDR1 is DFQATT and CDR2 is SNEGSKA in the germline V gene (reference sequence). The CDR3 runs 10 residues. CDR3 sequence reads: CSAFCIEQFF. The CDR3 DNA sequence: TGCAGTGCCTTTTGTATTGAGCAGTTCTTC.